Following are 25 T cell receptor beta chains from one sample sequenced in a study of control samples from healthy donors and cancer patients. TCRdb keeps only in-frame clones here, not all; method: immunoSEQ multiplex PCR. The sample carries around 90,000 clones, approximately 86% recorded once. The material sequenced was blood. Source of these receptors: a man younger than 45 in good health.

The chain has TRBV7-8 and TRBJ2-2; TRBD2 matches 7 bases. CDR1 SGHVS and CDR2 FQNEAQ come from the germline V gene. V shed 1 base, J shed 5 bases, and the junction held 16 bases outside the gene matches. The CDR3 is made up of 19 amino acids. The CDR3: CASSLESSGRTWGTGELFF. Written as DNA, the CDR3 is TGTGCCAGCAGCTTAGAGAGTAGCGGGCGAACATGGGGAACCGGGGAGCTGTTTTTT. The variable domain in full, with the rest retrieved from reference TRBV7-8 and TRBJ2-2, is GAGVSQSPRYKVAKRGQDVALRCDPISGHVSLFWYQQALGQGPEFLTYFQNEAQLDKSGLPSDRFFAERPEGSVSTLKIQRTQQEDSAVYLCASSLESSGRTWGTGELFFGEGSRLTVL.

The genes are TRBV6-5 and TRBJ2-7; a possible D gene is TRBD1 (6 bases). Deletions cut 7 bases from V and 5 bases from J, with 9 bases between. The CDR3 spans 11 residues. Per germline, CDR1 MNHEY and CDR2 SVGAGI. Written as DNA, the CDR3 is TGTGCCAGCACCAGGGGCCACGAGCAGTACGTC. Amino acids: CASTRGHEQYV.

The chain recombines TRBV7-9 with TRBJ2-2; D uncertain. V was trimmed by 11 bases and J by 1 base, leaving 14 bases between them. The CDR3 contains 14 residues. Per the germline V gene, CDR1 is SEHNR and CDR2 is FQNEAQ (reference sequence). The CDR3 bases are TGTGCCTTTCTCCTACCGGGGAACACCGGGGAGCTGTTTTTT. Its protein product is CAFLLPGNTGELFF.

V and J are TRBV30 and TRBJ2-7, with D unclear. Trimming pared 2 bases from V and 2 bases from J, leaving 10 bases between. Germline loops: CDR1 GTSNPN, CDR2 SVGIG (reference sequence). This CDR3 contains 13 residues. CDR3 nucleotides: TGTGCCTGGAGTTTGGGGTTTCCCTACGAGCAGTACGTC. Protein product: CAWSLGFPYEQYV.

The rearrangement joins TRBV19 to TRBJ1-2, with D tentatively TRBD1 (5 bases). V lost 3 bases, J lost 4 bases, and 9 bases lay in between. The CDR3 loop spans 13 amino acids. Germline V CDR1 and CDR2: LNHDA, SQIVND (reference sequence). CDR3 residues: CASSIDRFYGYTF. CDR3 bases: TGTGCCAGTAGTATTGACAGATTCTATGGCTACACCTTC. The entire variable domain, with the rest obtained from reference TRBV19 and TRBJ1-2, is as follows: DGGITQSPKYLFRKEGQNVTLSCEQNLNHDAMYWYRQDPGQGLRLIYYSQIVNDFQKGDIAEGYSVSREKKESFPLTVTSAQKNPTAFYLCASSIDRFYGYTFGSGTRLTVV.

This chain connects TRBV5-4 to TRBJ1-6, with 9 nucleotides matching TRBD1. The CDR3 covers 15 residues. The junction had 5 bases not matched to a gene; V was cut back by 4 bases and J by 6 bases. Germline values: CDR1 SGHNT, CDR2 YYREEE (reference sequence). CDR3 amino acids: CASSLGQGVNSPLHF. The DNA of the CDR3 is TGTGCCAGCAGCCTGGGACAGGGAGTTAATTCACCCCTCCACTTT.

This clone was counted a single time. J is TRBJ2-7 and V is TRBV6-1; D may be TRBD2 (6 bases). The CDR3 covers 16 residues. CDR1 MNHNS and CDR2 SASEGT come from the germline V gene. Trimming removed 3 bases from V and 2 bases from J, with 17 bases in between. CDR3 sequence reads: CASSDPGREAPYEQYF. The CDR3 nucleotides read TGTGCCAGCAGTGACCCCGGCAGGGAGGCACCCTACGAGCAGTACTTC.

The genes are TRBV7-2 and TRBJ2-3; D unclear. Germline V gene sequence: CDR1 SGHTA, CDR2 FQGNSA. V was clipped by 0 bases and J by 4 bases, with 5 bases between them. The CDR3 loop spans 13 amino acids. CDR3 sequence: CASSLANPDTQYF. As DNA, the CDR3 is TGTGCCAGCAGCTTAGCCAACCCAGATACGCAGTATTTT. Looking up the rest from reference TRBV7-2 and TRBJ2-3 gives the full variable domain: GAGVSQSPSNKVTEKGKDVELRCDPISGHTALYWYRQSLGQGLEFLIYFQGNSAPDKSGLPSDRFSAERTGGSVSTLTIQRTQQEDSAVYLCASSLANPDTQYFGPGTRLTVL.

The CDR3 loop reads CASSIAPVGTAGYTF. CDR3 sequence (DNA): TGTGCCAGTAGTATAGCCCCCGTCGGGACAGCCGGCTACACCTTC. The chain recombines TRBV19 with TRBJ1-2, with 7 positions matching TRBD1. The CDR3 is 15 residues long. Germline V lookup: CDR1 LNHDA, CDR2 SQIVND (reference sequence). V was clipped by 1 base and J by 8 bases; unmatched bases: 10. The full variable domain, its missing parts supplied by reference TRBV19 and TRBJ1-2, is DGGITQSPKYLFRKEGQNVTLSCEQNLNHDAMYWYRQDPGQGLRLIYYSQIVNDFQKGDIAEGYSVSREKKESFPLTVTSAQKNPTAFYLCASSIAPVGTAGYTFGSGTRLTVV.

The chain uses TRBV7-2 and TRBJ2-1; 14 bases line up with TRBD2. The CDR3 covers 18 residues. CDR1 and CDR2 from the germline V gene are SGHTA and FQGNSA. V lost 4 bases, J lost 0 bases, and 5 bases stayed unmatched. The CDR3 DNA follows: TGTGCCAGCAGCTCCTTCGGGACTAGCGGGGGCTCCTACAATGAGCAGTTCTTC. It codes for CASSSFGTSGGSYNEQFF.

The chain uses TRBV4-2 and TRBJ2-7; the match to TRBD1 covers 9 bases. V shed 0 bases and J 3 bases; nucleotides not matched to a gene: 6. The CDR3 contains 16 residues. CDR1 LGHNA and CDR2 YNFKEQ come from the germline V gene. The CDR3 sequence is CASSQESGTGFYEQYF. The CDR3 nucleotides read TGTGCCAGCAGCCAAGAATCGGGGACAGGGTTCTACGAGCAGTACTTC.

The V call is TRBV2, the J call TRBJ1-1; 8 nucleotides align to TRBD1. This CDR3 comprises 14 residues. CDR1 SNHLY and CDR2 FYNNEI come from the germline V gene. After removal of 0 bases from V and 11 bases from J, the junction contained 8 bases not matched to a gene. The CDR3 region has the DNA TGTGCCAGCAGTGAAGCTCTGACAGGGGCCGGCGCTTTCTTT. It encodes CASSEALTGAGAFF. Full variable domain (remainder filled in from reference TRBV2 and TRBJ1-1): EPEVTQTPSHQVTQMGQEVILRCVPISNHLYFYWYRQILGQKVEFLVSFYNNEISEKSEIFDDQFSVERPDGSNFTLKIRSTKLEDSAMYFCASSEALTGAGAFFGQGTRLTVV.

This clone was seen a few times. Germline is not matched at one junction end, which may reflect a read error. CDR3 DNA sequence: TGTGCCAGCAGTAACTCGGACAGTACGAACACCGGGGAGCTGTTTTTT. Protein sequence: CASSNSDSTNTGELFF. The chain employs TRBV6-5 and TRBJ2-2, with D possibly matching TRBD1 (6 bases). The CDR3 has 16 amino acids. Germline loops: CDR1 MNHEY, CDR2 SVGAGI.

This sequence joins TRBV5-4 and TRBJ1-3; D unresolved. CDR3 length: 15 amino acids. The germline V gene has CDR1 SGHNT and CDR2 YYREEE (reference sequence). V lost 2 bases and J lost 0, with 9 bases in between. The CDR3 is CASSFGQDSGNTIYF. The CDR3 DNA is TGTGCCAGCAGCTTTGGCCAGGACTCTGGAAACACCATATATTTT.

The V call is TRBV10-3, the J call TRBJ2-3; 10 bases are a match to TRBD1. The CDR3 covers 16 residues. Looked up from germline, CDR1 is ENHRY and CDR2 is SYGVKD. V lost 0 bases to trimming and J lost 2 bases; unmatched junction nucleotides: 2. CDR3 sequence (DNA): TGTGCCATCAGTGAGTCAGGGACAGGGGACACAGATACGCAGTATTTT. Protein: CAISESGTGDTDTQYF.

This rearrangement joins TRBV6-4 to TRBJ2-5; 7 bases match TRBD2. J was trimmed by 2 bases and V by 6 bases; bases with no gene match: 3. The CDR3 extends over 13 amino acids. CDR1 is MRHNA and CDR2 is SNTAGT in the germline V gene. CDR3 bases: TGTGCCAGCAGCACGGGGGGACAAGAGACCCAGTACTTC. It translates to CASSTGGQETQYF.

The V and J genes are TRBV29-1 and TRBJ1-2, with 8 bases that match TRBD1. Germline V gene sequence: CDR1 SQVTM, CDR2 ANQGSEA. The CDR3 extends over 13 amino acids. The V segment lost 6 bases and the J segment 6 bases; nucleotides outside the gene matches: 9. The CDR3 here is CSVRTGNMDGYTF. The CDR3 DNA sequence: TGCAGCGTCCGGACAGGGAACATGGATGGCTACACCTTC.

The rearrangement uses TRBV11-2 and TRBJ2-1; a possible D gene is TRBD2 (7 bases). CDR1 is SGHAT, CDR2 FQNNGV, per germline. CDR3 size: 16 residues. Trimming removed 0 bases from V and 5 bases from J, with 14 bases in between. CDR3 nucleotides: TGTGCCAGCAGCTTAGAAGTCTGGCGGGGGCACAATGAGCAGTTCTTC. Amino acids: CASSLEVWRGHNEQFF.

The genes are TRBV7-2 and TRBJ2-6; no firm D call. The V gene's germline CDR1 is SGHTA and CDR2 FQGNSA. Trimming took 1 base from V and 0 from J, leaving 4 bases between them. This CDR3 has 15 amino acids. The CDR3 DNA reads TGTGCCAGCAGCTTAGGGGCCTCTGGGGCCAACGTCCTGACTTTC. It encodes CASSLGASGANVLTF.

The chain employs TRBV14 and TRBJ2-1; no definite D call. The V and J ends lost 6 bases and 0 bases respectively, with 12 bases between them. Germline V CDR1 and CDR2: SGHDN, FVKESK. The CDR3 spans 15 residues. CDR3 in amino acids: CASSLLGVSYNEQFF. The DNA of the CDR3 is TGTGCCAGCAGTCTCCTAGGAGTCTCCTACAATGAGCAGTTCTTC.

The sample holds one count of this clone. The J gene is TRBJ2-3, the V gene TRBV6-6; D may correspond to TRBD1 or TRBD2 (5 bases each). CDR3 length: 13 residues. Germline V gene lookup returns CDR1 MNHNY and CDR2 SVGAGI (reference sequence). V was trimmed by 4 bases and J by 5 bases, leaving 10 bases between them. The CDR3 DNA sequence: TGTGCCAGCAGTTCAAGGGACGAAGATACGCAGTATTTT. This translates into CASSSRDEDTQYF.

CDR3 sequence: CASRRGRGLGGNEQFF. In DNA form, the CDR3 reads TGTGCCAGCAGACGAGGGAGAGGGTTAGGGGGGAATGAGCAGTTCTTC. The V call is TRBV6-6, the J call TRBJ2-1, with D perhaps given as TRBD1 or TRBD2 (6 bases each). Germline CDR1 is MNHNY and CDR2 is SVGAGI (reference sequence). The CDR3 length is 16 residues. Between the trimmed V and J ends, which lost 6 bases and 7 bases, there was a span of 22 bases.

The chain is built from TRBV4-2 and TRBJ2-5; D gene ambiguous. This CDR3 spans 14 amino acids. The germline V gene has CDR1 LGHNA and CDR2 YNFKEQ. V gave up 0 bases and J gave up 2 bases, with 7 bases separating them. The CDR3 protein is CASSQDGSQETQYF. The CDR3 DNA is TGTGCCAGCAGCCAAGATGGCAGTCAAGAGACCCAGTACTTC.

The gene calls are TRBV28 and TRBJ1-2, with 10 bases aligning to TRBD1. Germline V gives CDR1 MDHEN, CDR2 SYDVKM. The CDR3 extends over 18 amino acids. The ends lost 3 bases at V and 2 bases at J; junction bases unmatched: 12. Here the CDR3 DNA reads TGTGCCAGCAGTTTCATGGGGACAGGGGATTTAGCCAACTATGGCTACACCTTC. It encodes CASSFMGTGDLANYGYTF.

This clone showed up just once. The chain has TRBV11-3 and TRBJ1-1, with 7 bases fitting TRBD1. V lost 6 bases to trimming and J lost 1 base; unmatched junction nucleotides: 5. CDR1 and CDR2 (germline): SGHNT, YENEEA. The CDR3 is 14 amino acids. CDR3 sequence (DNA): TGTGCCAGCAGTGCGACAGGGTCGAACACTGAAGCTTTCTTT. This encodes CASSATGSNTEAFF.